The 27 T cell receptor beta chains presented below share a single source sample, sequenced in a study of T cell responses to AZD1222 COVID-19 vaccine. The method was immunoSEQ multiplex PCR; TCRdb's version includes in-frame clones alone and lacks a portion of them. The data contain 150,000 or so clones, 92% of them singletons. The sample in question was peripheral blood, obtained on day 0 of AZD1222 vaccination. The receptors shown here come from an adult in good health.

The chain recombines TRBV6-1 with TRBJ1-1; a possible D gene is TRBD1 (6 bases). With 1 base removed from V and 1 base from J, the gap between germline ends came to 10 bases. The CDR3 has 15 residues. Germline values: CDR1 MNHNS, CDR2 SASEGT. This CDR3 reads CASSEGTAGNTEAFF. For the CDR3, the DNA is TGTGCCAGCAGTGAAGGGACAGCGGGGAACACTGAAGCTTTCTTT.

The gene calls are TRBV3-1 (or the pseudogene TRBV3-2) and TRBJ2-1; D perhaps matches TRBD2 (5 bases). The CDR3 extends over 13 amino acids. Germline V gives CDR1 LGHDT, CDR2 YNNKEL (reference sequence). Trimming took 4 bases from V and 7 from J, leaving 11 bases between them. The CDR3 reads CASSPGLPNEQFF. The CDR3 DNA is TGTGCCAGCAGCCCAGGACTTCCAAATGAGCAGTTCTTC.

The chain couples TRBV7-9 to TRBJ1-3; 8 bases fit TRBD1. The CDR3 consists of 15 residues. In germline, CDR1 is SEHNR, CDR2 FQNEAQ (reference sequence). The junction had 8 bases not matched to a gene; V was cut back by 1 base and J by 9 bases. The CDR3 nucleotides are TGTGCCAGCAGCTTAGGGACAGGGCGGAGGGGCACCATATATTTT. Its translation is CASSLGTGRRGTIYF.

The chain carries TRBV6-5 and TRBJ1-1; TRBD1 agrees at 10 bases. Per the germline V gene, CDR1 is MNHEY and CDR2 is SVGAGI. The J segment lost 4 bases and the V segment lost 0 bases, leaving 5 bases of the junction unmatched. The CDR3 is made up of 16 amino acids. For the CDR3, the DNA is TGTGCCAGCAGTTACTCAGGGACAGGGGAGGGCACTGAAGCTTTCTTT. It is translated as CASSYSGTGEGTEAFF.

This clone was found once. This chain joins TRBV15 and TRBJ1-2, with unresolved D. With 1 base removed from V and 1 base from J, the gap between germline ends came to 16 bases. The CDR3 covers 17 residues. From germline, CDR1 is LNHNV and CDR2 YYDKDF (reference sequence). The DNA of the CDR3 is TGTGCCACCAGCAGAGGTGGCGATGAAGCTTATAACTATGGCTACACCTTC. It codes for CATSRGGDEAYNYGYTF.

The chain joins TRBV28 to TRBJ1-1; 9 nucleotides line up with TRBD1. Per the germline V gene, CDR1 is MDHEN and CDR2 is SYDVKM. There are 15 residues in the CDR3. V lost 4 bases to trimming and J lost 6 bases; unmatched junction nucleotides: 9. The CDR3 DNA follows: TGTGCCAGCAGTTCCACAGGGGGCGGATGGTCTGAAGCTTTCTTT. Translated, it gives CASSSTGGGWSEAFF.

The V and J genes are TRBV12-3 or TRBV12-4 and TRBJ1-6; D not resolved. The CDR3 loop spans 12 amino acids. V was shortened by 5 bases and J by 8 bases, with 7 bases between the two germline ends. The CDR3 bases are TGTGCCAGCAGTACAGAGGATTCACCCCTCCACTTT. Translating it yields CASSTEDSPLHF.

V gene TRBV9 combines with J gene TRBJ1-1, with no clear D. Germline CDR1 and CDR2: SGDLS and YYNGEE. The V and J ends lost 0 bases and 4 bases respectively, with 7 bases between them. This CDR3 region has 13 residues. The CDR3, as DNA: TGTGCCAGCAGCGTAGTCCTGTTCACTGAAGCTTTCTTT. Translation: CASSVVLFTEAFF. Full variable domain (rest looked up from reference TRBV9 and TRBJ1-1): DSGVTQTPKHLITATGQRVTLRCSPRSGDLSVYWYQQSLDQGLQFLIQYYNGEERAKGNILERFSAQQFPDLHSELNLSSLELGDSALYFCASSVVLFTEAFFGQGTRLTVV.

V and J are TRBV2 and TRBJ1-1; possibly TRBD1 for D (6 bases). The CDR3 contains 14 residues. The V gene's germline CDR1 is SNHLY and CDR2 FYNNEI. The V and J ends lost 1 base and 4 bases respectively, with 10 bases between them. The CDR3 region has the DNA TGTGCCAGCAGTGAAGAGGGGGATAGCACTGAAGCTTTCTTT. It codes for CASSEEGDSTEAFF.

This clone has only a few counts. CDR3 nucleotides: TGTGCCAGTAGTGCGTCCGGGACAGGGGGCGCCTATGGCTACACCTTC. Amino acid sequence: CASSASGTGGAYGYTF. The chain recombines TRBV19 with TRBJ1-2; 12 nucleotides align to TRBD1. Losses at the gene ends were 5 bases for V and 4 bases for J; bases not matched to a gene: 8. The CDR3 runs to 16 residues. CDR1 is LNHDA, CDR2 SQIVND, per germline (reference sequence). The full variable domain, its missing parts supplied by reference TRBV19 and TRBJ1-2, is DGGITQSPKYLFRKEGQNVTLSCEQNLNHDAMYWYRQDPGQGLRLIYYSQIVNDFQKGDIAEGYSVSREKKESFPLTVTSAQKNPTAFYLCASSASGTGGAYGYTFGSGTRLTVV.

The rearrangement uses TRBV2 and TRBJ1-2; D remains ambiguous. Deletions cut 6 bases from V and 4 bases from J, with 18 bases between. The CDR3 runs 15 residues. The germline V gene has CDR1 SNHLY and CDR2 FYNNEI. In DNA, the CDR3 is TGTGCCAGCAGCGAAAGGGCCCGCGTCCTCTATGGCTACACCTTC. Translating gives CASSERARVLYGYTF. The whole variable domain, filled in from reference TRBV2 and TRBJ1-2, reads EPEVTQTPSHQVTQMGQEVILRCVPISNHLYFYWYRQILGQKVEFLVSFYNNEISEKSEIFDDQFSVERPDGSNFTLKIRSTKLEDSAMYFCASSERARVLYGYTFGSGTRLTVV.

The rearrangement joins TRBV6-6 to TRBJ2-1, with D hard to call. The CDR3 is made up of 14 amino acids. V dropped 0 bases and J dropped 7 bases, with 10 bases sitting between them. Germline CDR1 is MNHNY and CDR2 is SVGAGI (reference sequence). This chain's CDR3 is CASSYSTGYNEQFF. As DNA, the CDR3 is TGTGCCAGCAGTTACTCAACGGGCTATAATGAGCAGTTCTTC.

As to this clone: Since the CDR3 does not end with the conserved phenylalanine or tryptophan, this likely comes from a read error. V and J are TRBV18 and TRBJ2-2; 8 nucleotides agree with TRBD1. V shed 4 bases and J 2 bases; nucleotides not matched to a gene: 3. The CDR3 is made up of 15 amino acids. Germline CDR1 is KGHSH and CDR2 is LQKENI. The CDR3 reads CASSLGQGNTGELFS. The CDR3 DNA reads TGTGCCAGCTCACTCGGACAGGGAAACACCGGGGAGCTGTTTTCT.

A few counts support this clone. This chain joins TRBV2 and TRBJ2-7, with 7 bases aligning to TRBD2. Trimming at V came to 0 bases and at J to 1 base, leaving 0 bases not matched to a gene. This CDR3 has 14 residues. Germline V lookup: CDR1 SNHLY, CDR2 FYNNEI. The CDR3 loop is CASSEARGSYEQYF. In DNA, the CDR3 is TGTGCCAGCAGTGAAGCGCGGGGGTCCTACGAGCAGTACTTC.

The J gene is TRBJ1-6, the V gene TRBV27, with 9 bases matching TRBD1. CDR1 is MNHEY and CDR2 is SMNVEV in the germline V gene (reference sequence). The CDR3 length is 15 residues. V lost 1 base to trimming and J lost 7 bases; unmatched junction nucleotides: 2. CDR3 residues: CASSLWTGANSPLHF. The DNA of the CDR3 is TGTGCCAGCAGTTTATGGACAGGGGCCAATTCACCCCTCCACTTT.

This chain connects TRBV10-3 to TRBJ2-7; a weak D match, TRBD1 (5 bases). Per germline, CDR1 ENHRY and CDR2 SYGVKD. The CDR3 length is 13 residues. Trimming stripped 4 bases from V and 1 base from J, with 8 bases between. In nucleotides, the CDR3 is TGTGCCATCAGTGGCAGGGCATCCTACGAGCAGTACTTC. Residues: CAISGRASYEQYF.

The rearrangement joins TRBV7-6 to TRBJ2-1; 7 positions match TRBD1. V lost 4 bases and J lost 5; bases outside the gene matches: 5. CDR1 and CDR2 from the germline V gene are SGHVS and FNYEAQ. The CDR3 is 14 amino acids. The CDR3 region is CASSYGTADNEQFF. The CDR3 nucleotides read TGTGCCAGCAGCTACGGGACAGCGGACAATGAGCAGTTCTTC.

CDR3 protein: CASSFRVTGELFF. In DNA form, the CDR3 reads TGTGCCAGCAGCTTTAGGGTAACCGGGGAGCTGTTTTTT. The genes are TRBV5-8 and TRBJ2-2; D is undetermined. The CDR3 is 13 amino acids. CDR1 is SGHTS, CDR2 YDEGEE, per germline. V was trimmed by 2 bases and J by 5 bases, leaving 7 bases between them.

The chain is built from TRBV21-1 and TRBJ2-7. TRBV21-1 is flagged as a pseudogene. This CDR3 spans 12 amino acids. The CDR3, as DNA: TGTGCCAGCAGCGGGGGCTCCTACGAGCAGTACTTC. It specifies CASSGGSYEQYF.

This clone was seen a single time. This chain joins TRBV9 and TRBJ1-2; D might be TRBD1 (6 bases). Trimming cost V 3 bases and J 4 bases, with 7 bases left between them. The CDR3 loop spans 12 amino acids. Germline assignment: CDR1 SGDLS and CDR2 YYNGEE. The CDR3 sequence: CASSEQGYGYTF. Written as DNA, the CDR3 is TGTGCCAGCAGCGAACAGGGCTATGGCTACACCTTC. The full variable domain, completed using reference TRBV9 and TRBJ1-2, is DSGVTQTPKHLITATGQRVTLRCSPRSGDLSVYWYQQSLDQGLQFLIQYYNGEERAKGNILERFSAQQFPDLHSELNLSSLELGDSALYFCASSEQGYGYTFGSGTRLTVV.

This chain joins TRBV7-9 and TRBJ2-1; D is unresolved. V lost 5 bases to trimming and J lost 5 bases, with 7 bases between them. CDR1 is SEHNR, CDR2 FQNEAQ, per germline (reference sequence). The CDR3 has 12 residues. In DNA form, the CDR3 reads TGTGCCAGCAGCATCGACCACAATGAGCAGTTCTTC. This codes for CASSIDHNEQFF.

The chain has TRBV28 and TRBJ1-6; D might be TRBD1 (5 bases). Looked up from germline, CDR1 is MDHEN and CDR2 is SYDVKM. The V end was cut by 5 bases, the J end by 9 bases, with 14 bases between. This CDR3 comprises 14 residues. The CDR3 is CASSAGTGGSPLHF. The CDR3 coding sequence is TGTGCCAGCAGTGCCGGTACAGGAGGTTCACCCCTCCACTTT.

The chain is built from TRBV28 and TRBJ1-1, with D unresolved. V was cut by 8 bases and J by 1 base, with 14 bases left in between. The CDR3 covers 14 residues. Germline V lookup: CDR1 MDHEN, CDR2 SYDVKM. Here the CDR3 reads CASRLSEANTEAFF. In DNA form, the CDR3 reads TGTGCCAGCCGGCTCAGTGAAGCGAACACTGAAGCTTTCTTT.

This sequence joins TRBV4-1 and TRBJ1-1; D remains unclear. V was clipped by 2 bases and J by 1 base, with 8 bases between them. This CDR3 has 14 amino acids. Germline values: CDR1 MGHRA, CDR2 YSYEKL. As DNA, the CDR3 is TGCGCCAGCAGCCAATTCCAGACGAACACTGAAGCTTTCTTT. This gives the protein CASSQFQTNTEAFF.

V gene TRBV10-1 combines with J gene TRBJ2-7; no clear D. This CDR3 is 13 amino acids long. CDR1 and CDR2 (germline): WNHNN, SYGVQD (reference sequence). Trimming cost V 5 bases and J 2 bases, with 10 bases left between them. The CDR3 here is CASSLGPTYEQYF. CDR3 DNA sequence: TGCGCCAGCAGTCTCGGGCCCACCTACGAGCAGTACTTC.

There are a few counts of this clone. The V and J genes are TRBV28 and TRBJ1-6, with D perhaps matching TRBD1 (6 bases). CDR3 length: 12 amino acids. Germline V CDR1 and CDR2: MDHEN, SYDVKM. V lost 7 bases, J lost 13 bases, and 14 bases lay in between. This CDR3 is CASTPPRGPLHF. The DNA of the CDR3 is TGTGCCAGCACTCCTCCCAGGGGTCCCCTCCACTTT. Based on the CDR3 plus reference TRBV28 and TRBJ1-6, the full variable domain is DVKVTQSSRYLVKRTGEKVFLECVQDMDHENMFWYRQDPGLGLRLIYFSYDVKMKEKGDIPEGYSVSREKKERFSLILESASTNQTSMYLCASTPPRGPLHFGNGTRLTVT.

This clone was picked up one time. J is TRBJ1-2 and V is TRBV3-1 (or the pseudogene TRBV3-2); D call uncertain. Per germline, CDR1 LGHDT and CDR2 YNNKEL (reference sequence). This CDR3 contains 12 residues. V lost 5 bases and J lost 2, with 6 bases in between. DNA of the CDR3: TGTGCCAGCAGCACAGCGAACTATGGCTACACCTTC. Translation: CASSTANYGYTF.